A selection of T cell receptor beta chains follows, all from one sample in a study of neurological immune-mediated disorders. TCRdb analysed the 5' RACE reads with MiXCR anew, one entry per CDR3 protein. This table holds about 60,000 distinct CDR3 sequences, 4.2% found once. Specimen: PBMCs. These receptors were collected from a man over 45 with multiple sclerosis. Both conserved end residues are part of each CDR3. The D gene is left open where the match is weak. Rows give clone size only sometimes, using once, few, many, or a class for an expanded clone.

many	.	TRBJ1-2	TRBV20-1	CSPLEADRKYGYTF	TGCAGTCCACTAGAGGCAGACAGGAAATATGGCTACACCTTC
many	.	TRBJ2-5	TRBV7-2	CASSFGTAQETQYF	TGTGCCAGCAGCTTCGGCACAGCCCAAGAGACCCAGTACTTC
many	TRBD2	TRBJ2-1	TRBV14	CASSPSGIGNEQFF	TGTGCCAGCAGCCCTAGCGGGATTGGCAATGAGCAGTTCTTC
many	.	TRBJ2-1	TRBV29-1	CSVDGWRRNEQFF	TGCAGCGTTGACGGCTGGAGGAGGAATGAGCAGTTCTTC
.	.	TRBJ2-2	TRBV24-1	CATSAPTPNTGELFF	TGTGCCACCAGTGCCCCCACGCCGAACACCGGGGAGCTGTTTTTT
.	.	TRBJ2-7	TRBV6-5	CASSRRGQYEQYF	TGTGCCAGCAGTCGAAGGGGTCAATACGAGCAGTACTTC
.	TRBD1	TRBJ2-1	TRBV5-5	CASSRGTGFGDEQFF	TGTGCCAGCAGTAGGGGGACAGGGTTTGGCGATGAGCAGTTCTTC
few	.	TRBJ1-6	TRBV15	CATSRDLNSPLNF	TGTGCCACCAGCAGGGATCTAAATTCACCCCTCAACTTT
many	.	TRBJ2-1	TRBV5-1	CASSLDPLGSSYNEQFF	TGCGCCAGCAGCTTGGATCCCCTGGGTAGCTCCTACAATGAGCAGTTCTTC
many	.	TRBJ2-5	TRBV7-2	CASSLGQRLQETQYF	TGTGCCAGCAGCCTAGGACAGCGTTTACAAGAGACCCAGTACTTC
many	.	TRBJ2-1	TRBV5-1	CASSPGRLHNEQFF	TGCGCCAGCAGCCCCGGACGGTTACACAATGAGCAGTTCTTC
few	.	TRBJ1-5	TRBV12-3/TRBV12-4	CATTGRTNQPQHF	TGTGCCACCACCGGGAGAACCAATCAGCCCCAGCATTTT
.	TRBD2	TRBJ2-7	TRBV20-1	CSAKLGTSGTYEQYF	TGCAGTGCTAAACTAGGGACTAGCGGGACATACGAGCAGTACTTC
many	TRBD2	TRBJ2-2	TRBV9	CASSVELAANTGELFF	TGTGCCAGCAGCGTAGAACTAGCGGCGAACACCGGGGAGCTGTTTTTT
.	TRBD1	TRBJ1-6	TRBV20-1	CSAAPGDRGQSLHF	TGCAGTGCTGCCCCGGGGGACAGGGGGCAGTCCCTCCACTTT
many	.	TRBJ2-5	TRBV5-6	CASEETEGVGETQYF	TGTGCCAGCGAAGAGACAGAGGGAGTAGGGGAGACCCAGTACTTC
medium-sized	.	TRBJ2-7	TRBV5-1	CASSLAGMPYEQYF	TGCGCCAGCAGCTTGGCCGGGATGCCCTACGAGCAGTACTTC
many	TRBD1	TRBJ2-6	TRBV3-1	CASSTRDRGPGANVLTF	TGTGCCAGCAGCACCCGGGACAGGGGCCCTGGGGCCAACGTCCTGACTTTC
few	.	TRBJ2-5	TRBV7-8	CASSYGVGGPVETQYF	TGTGCCAGCAGCTATGGGGTGGGGGGGCCTGTGGAGACCCAGTACTTC
many	.	TRBJ2-3	TRBV20-1	CSARDLSYPGITDTQYF	TGCAGTGCTAGAGACCTGTCCTATCCGGGTATCACAGATACGCAGTATTTT
many	.	TRBJ2-7	TRBV11-2	CASSTHPDPQYEQYF	TGTGCCAGCAGCACCCACCCGGACCCTCAATACGAGCAGTACTTC
many	.	TRBJ2-5	TRBV6-6	CASSYSSPQETQYF	TGTGCCAGCAGTTACTCAAGCCCTCAGGAGACCCAGTACTTC
many	TRBD1	TRBJ2-1	TRBV12-3/TRBV12-4	CASSWDSQGYNEQFF	TGTGCCAGCAGTTGGGACAGCCAAGGTTACAATGAGCAGTTCTTC
few	.	TRBJ2-2	TRBV7-9	CASSLRDTGELFF	TGTGCCAGCAGCTTAAGGGACACCGGGGAGCTGTTTTTT
many	TRBD2	TRBJ2-7	TRBV20-1	CSARDRDLAGLHSYEQYF	TGCAGTGCTAGAGATCGGGACCTAGCGGGACTACACTCCTACGAGCAGTACTTC
many	.	TRBJ1-5	TRBV5-6	CASSRRNQPQHF	TGTGCCAGCAGCCGACGGAATCAGCCCCAGCATTTT
few	.	TRBJ1-3	TRBV5-1	CASSRGPSGNTIYF	TGCGCCAGCAGCCGAGGCCCCTCTGGAAACACCATATATTTT
many	TRBD2	TRBJ2-3	TRBV12-3/TRBV12-4	CASSERGLAGSLDTQYF	TGTGCCAGCAGTGAAAGAGGACTAGCGGGAAGCCTAGATACGCAGTATTTT
many	.	TRBJ2-2	TRBV5-5	CASRFSSYRDTGELFF	TGTGCCAGCAGGTTCTCCTCCTACAGGGACACCGGGGAGCTGTTTTTT
many	TRBD2	TRBJ2-1	TRBV2	CASSYREASGIYNEQFF	TGTGCCAGCAGTTACCGAGAGGCTAGCGGGATCTACAATGAGCAGTTCTTC
many	.	TRBJ2-7	TRBV20-1	CSGAIKSSYEQYF	TGCAGTGGAGCCATCAAAAGCTCCTACGAGCAGTACTTC